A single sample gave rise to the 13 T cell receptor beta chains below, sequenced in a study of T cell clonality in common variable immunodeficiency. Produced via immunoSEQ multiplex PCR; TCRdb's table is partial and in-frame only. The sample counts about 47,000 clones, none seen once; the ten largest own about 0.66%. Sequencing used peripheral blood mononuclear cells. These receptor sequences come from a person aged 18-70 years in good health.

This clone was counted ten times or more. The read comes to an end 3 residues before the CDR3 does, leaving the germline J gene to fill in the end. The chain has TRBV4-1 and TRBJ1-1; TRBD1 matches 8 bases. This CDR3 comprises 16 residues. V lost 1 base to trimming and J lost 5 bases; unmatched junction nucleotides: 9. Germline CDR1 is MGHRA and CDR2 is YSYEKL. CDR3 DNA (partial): TGCGCCAGCAGCCAAGGAAACGGCAGGGGGCCGACTGAA. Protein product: CASSQGNGRGPTE. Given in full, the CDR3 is CASSQGNGRGPTEAFF.

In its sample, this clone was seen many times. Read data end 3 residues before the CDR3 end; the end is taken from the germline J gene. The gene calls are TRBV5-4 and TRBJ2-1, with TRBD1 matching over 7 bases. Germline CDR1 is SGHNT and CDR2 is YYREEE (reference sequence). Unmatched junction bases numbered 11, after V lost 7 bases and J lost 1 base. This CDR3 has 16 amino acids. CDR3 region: CASAQGTARSYNEQFF. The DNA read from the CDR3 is TGTGCCAGCGCTCAGGGGACAGCGAGGTCCTACAATGAG.

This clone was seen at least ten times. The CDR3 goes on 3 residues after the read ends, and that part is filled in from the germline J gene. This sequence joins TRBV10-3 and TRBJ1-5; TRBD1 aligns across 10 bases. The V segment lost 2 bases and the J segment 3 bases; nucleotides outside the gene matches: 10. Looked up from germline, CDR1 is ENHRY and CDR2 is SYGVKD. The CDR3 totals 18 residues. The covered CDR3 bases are TGTGCCATCAGTGAGCTCTTAGTAGGGACAGGGGTCAATCAGCCC. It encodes CAISELLVGTGVNQP. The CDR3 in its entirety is CAISELLVGTGVNQPQHF.

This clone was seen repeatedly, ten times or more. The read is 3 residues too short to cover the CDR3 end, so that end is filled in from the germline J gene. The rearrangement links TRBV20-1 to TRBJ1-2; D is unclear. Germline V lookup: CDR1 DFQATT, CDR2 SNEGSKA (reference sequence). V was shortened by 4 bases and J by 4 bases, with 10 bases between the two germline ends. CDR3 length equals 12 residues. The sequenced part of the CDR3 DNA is TGCAGTGCTAAATCAGCTAGCTATGGC. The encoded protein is CSAKSASYG. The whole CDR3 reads CSAKSASYGYTF.

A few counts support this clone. The CDR3 sequence is CASSGQGQGNYGYTF. The DNA read from the CDR3 is TGTGCCAGCAGTGGACAGGGACAGGGGAACTATGGC. This sequence joins TRBV6-1 and TRBJ1-2, with 10 positions matching TRBD1. The read terminates 3 residues before the CDR3 end, so the remaining end is supplied by the germline J gene. V shed 4 bases, J shed 2 bases, and the junction held 4 bases outside the gene matches. The CDR3 runs 15 residues. From germline, CDR1 is MNHNS and CDR2 SASEGT.

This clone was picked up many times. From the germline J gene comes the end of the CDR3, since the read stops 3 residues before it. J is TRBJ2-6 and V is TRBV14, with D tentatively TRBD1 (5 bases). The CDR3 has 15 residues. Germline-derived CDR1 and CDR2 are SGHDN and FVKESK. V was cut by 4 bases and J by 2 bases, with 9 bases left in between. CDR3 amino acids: CASSRIGAGANVLTF. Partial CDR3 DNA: TGTGCCAGCAGCCGCATAGGGGCTGGGGCCAACGTC.

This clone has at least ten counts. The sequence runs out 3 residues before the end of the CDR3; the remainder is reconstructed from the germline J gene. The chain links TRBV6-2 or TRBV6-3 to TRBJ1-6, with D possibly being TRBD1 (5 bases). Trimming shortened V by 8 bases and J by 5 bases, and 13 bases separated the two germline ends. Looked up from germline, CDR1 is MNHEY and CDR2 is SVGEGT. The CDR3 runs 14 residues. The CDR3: CASGAWYDNSPLHF. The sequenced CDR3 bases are TGTGCCAGCGGGGCTTGGTACGATAATTCACCC.

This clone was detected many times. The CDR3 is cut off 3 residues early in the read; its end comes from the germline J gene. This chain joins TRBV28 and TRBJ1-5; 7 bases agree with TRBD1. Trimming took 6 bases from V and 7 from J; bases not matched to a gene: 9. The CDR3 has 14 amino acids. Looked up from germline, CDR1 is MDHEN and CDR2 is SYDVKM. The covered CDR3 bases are TGTGCCAGCAGCCCCGACAGGGTGAAACAGCCC. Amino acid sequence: CASSPDRVKQP. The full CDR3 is CASSPDRVKQPQHF.

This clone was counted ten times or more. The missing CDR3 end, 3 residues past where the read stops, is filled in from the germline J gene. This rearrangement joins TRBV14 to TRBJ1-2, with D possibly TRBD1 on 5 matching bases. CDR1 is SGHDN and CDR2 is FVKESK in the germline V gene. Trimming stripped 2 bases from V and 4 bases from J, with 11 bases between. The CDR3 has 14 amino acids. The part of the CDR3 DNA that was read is TGTGCCAGCAGCCAATTTGGGGCCACCTATGGC. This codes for CASSQFGATYG. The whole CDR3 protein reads CASSQFGATYGYTF.

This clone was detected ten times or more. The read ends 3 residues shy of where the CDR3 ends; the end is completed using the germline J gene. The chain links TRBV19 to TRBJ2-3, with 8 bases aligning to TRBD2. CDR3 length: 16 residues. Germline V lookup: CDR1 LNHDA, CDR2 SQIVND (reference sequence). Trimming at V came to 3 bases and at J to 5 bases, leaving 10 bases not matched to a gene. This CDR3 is CASSIWSGSKRDTQYF. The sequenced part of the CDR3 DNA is TGTGCCAGTAGTATTTGGAGCGGGAGTAAGAGAGATACG. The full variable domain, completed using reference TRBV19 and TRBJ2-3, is DGGITQSPKYLFRKEGQNVTLSCEQNLNHDAMYWYRQDPGQGLRLIYYSQIVNDFQKGDIAEGYSVSREKKESFPLTVTSAQKNPTAFYLCASSIWSGSKRDTQYFGPGTRLTVL.

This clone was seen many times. Incomplete CDR3 DNA: TGTGCCAGCAGCTTAGGCCCCGGGGTCGGGCAGCCC. It codes for CASSLGPGVGQP. The whole CDR3 sequence is CASSLGPGVGQPQHF. The chain recombines TRBV7-9 with TRBJ1-5; D remains unclear. The read gets to within 3 residues of the CDR3 end, and the germline J gene fills in the rest. There are 15 residues in the CDR3. V shed 1 base and J shed 7 bases, with 14 bases lying between them. In germline, CDR1 is SEHNR, CDR2 FQNEAQ (reference sequence).

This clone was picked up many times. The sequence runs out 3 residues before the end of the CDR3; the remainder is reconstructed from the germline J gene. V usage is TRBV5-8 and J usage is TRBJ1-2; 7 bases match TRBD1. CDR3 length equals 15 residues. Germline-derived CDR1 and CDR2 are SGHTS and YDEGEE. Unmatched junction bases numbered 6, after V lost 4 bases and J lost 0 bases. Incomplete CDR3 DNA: TGTGCCAGCAGCACTGGACAGGTAGCTAACTATGGC. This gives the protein CASSTGQVANYG. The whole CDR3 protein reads CASSTGQVANYGYTF.

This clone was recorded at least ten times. The covered CDR3 bases are TGTGCCAGCAGTGACAGGGACTCTGGAAACACC. Protein sequence: CASSDRDSGNT. In full, the CDR3 is CASSDRDSGNTIYF. This sequence joins TRBV6-1 and TRBJ1-3; TRBD1 is a possible D gene (5 bases). The CDR3 end is not reached by the read, which stops 3 residues before it; the germline J gene fills it in. Trimming removed 3 bases from V and 0 bases from J, with 6 bases in between. This CDR3 has 14 amino acids. CDR1 is MNHNS and CDR2 is SASEGT in the germline V gene.